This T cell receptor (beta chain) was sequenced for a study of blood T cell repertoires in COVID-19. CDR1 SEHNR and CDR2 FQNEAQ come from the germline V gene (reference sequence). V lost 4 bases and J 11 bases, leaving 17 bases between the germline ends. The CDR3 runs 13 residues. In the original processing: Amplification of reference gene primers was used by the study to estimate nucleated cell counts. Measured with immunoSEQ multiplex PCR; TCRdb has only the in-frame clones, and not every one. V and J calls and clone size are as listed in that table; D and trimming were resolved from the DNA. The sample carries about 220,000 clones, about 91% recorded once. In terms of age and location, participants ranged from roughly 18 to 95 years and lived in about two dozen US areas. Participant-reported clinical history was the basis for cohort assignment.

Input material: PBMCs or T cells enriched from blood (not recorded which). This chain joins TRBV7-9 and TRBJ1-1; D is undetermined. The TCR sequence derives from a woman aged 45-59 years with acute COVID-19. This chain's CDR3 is CASSSTEQLRAFF. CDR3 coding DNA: TGTGCCAGCAGCTCTACGGAGCAACTGAGGGCTTTCTTT.